The 9 T cell receptor beta chains reported below all come from one sample, sequenced in a study of blood T cell repertoires in COVID-19. The data were produced by immunoSEQ multiplex PCR, yet TCRdb's version contains in-frame clones alone and is incomplete. The data contain roughly 230,000 clones, under 90% of them singletons. Sequences were obtained from peripheral blood. The receptors here all came from a woman aged 80 or over with COVID-19, enrolled during active disease.

This clone was detected only once. The chain combines TRBV7-2 with TRBJ2-3; 7 nucleotides align to TRBD1. The V segment lost 4 bases and the J segment 4 bases; nucleotides outside the gene matches: 8. Looked up from germline, CDR1 is SGHTA and CDR2 is FQGNSA. The CDR3 extends over 15 amino acids. CDR3 coding DNA: TGTGCCAGCAGCTCCTTAGGACAGGTTTCAGATACGCAGTATTTT. This codes for CASSSLGQVSDTQYF.

The chain uses TRBV4-3 and TRBJ1-4; TRBD1 matches 7 bases. CDR3 length equals 16 residues. V lost 2 bases and J lost 2; bases outside the gene matches: 5. Germline loops: CDR1 LGHNA, CDR2 YSLEER. The CDR3 DNA reads as TGCGCCAGCAGCCAAAGGCCGGGACAGACTAATGAAAAACTGTTTTTT. This gives the protein CASSQRPGQTNEKLFF.

This clone was seen once. The chain is built from TRBV7-3 and TRBJ2-3, with TRBD1 matching 7 bases. Germline CDR1 and CDR2: SGHTA and FQGTGA. Trimming removed 5 bases from V and 4 bases from J; junction bases left unmatched: 9. The CDR3 consists of 15 residues. The chain's CDR3 is CASSEQTGWSDTQYF. In nucleotides, the CDR3 is TGTGCCAGCAGCGAACAGACAGGGTGGTCAGATACGCAGTATTTT.

A remark on this clone: This sample also contains other DNA sequences that code for the same CDR3. The chain combines TRBV2 with TRBJ2-1; TRBD1 agrees at 7 bases. This CDR3 has 14 residues. Germline V lookup: CDR1 SNHLY, CDR2 FYNNEI. Trimming removed 4 bases from V and 10 bases from J; junction bases left unmatched: 10. The CDR3 loop is CASSAGTDLAEQFF. DNA of the CDR3: TGTGCCAGCAGTGCTGGGACAGATCTTGCCGAGCAGTTCTTC. Based on the CDR3 plus reference TRBV2 and TRBJ2-1, the full variable domain is EPEVTQTPSHQVTQMGQEVILRCVPISNHLYFYWYRQILGQKVEFLVSFYNNEISEKSEIFDDQFSVERPDGSNFTLKIRSTKLEDSAMYFCASSAGTDLAEQFFGPGTRLTVL.

CDR3 in DNA: TGTGCCATCAGTGACCCTATTTCACCCCTCCACTTT. Amino acids: CAISDPISPLHF. This rearrangement joins TRBV10-3 to TRBJ1-6; no definite D call. Germline assignment: CDR1 ENHRY and CDR2 SYGVKD. This CDR3 region has 12 residues. Trimming shortened V by 3 bases and J by 9 bases, and 6 bases separated the two germline ends.

The V gene is TRBV30, the J gene TRBJ1-2; TRBD1 might be the D (6 bases). CDR1 is GTSNPN, CDR2 SVGIG, per germline (reference sequence). This CDR3 is built from 12 residues. V lost 6 bases to trimming and J lost 1 base, with 9 bases between them. The DNA of the CDR3 is TGTGCCTGTGGGGGCCTTAACTATGGCTACACCTTC. Its protein is CACGGLNYGYTF.

The genes are TRBV4-3 and TRBJ2-7; 8 bases are a match to TRBD2. J lost 4 bases, V lost 1 base, and 6 bases had no gene match. Germline CDR1 reads LGHNA; CDR2 reads YSLEER. The CDR3 is 15 amino acids. CDR3 nucleotide sequence: TGCGCCAGCAGCCAAGTGGCGGGGGGCGGATACGAGCAGTACTTC. It is translated as CASSQVAGGGYEQYF.

The rearrangement uses TRBV7-8 and TRBJ2-7; D possibly corresponds to TRBD1 (6 bases). Germline-derived CDR1 and CDR2 are SGHVS and FQNEAQ. The CDR3 has 15 residues. V shed 5 bases and J shed 2 bases, with 16 bases lying between them. The CDR3 DNA follows: TGTGCCAGCAGCCAAGGGACACCATATGCCTACGAGCAGTACTTC. It codes for CASSQGTPYAYEQYF. The whole variable domain, filled in from reference TRBV7-8 and TRBJ2-7, reads GAGVSQSPRYKVAKRGQDVALRCDPISGHVSLFWYQQALGQGPEFLTYFQNEAQLDKSGLPSDRFFAERPEGSVSTLKIQRTQQEDSAVYLCASSQGTPYAYEQYFGPGTRLTVT.

V gene TRBV7-2 combines with J gene TRBJ1-5, with D unclear. V lost 4 bases, J lost 2 bases, and 9 bases lay in between. CDR1 and CDR2 from the germline V gene are SGHTA and FQGNSA. This CDR3 has 14 residues. The CDR3: CASSSTTGNQPQHF. DNA of the CDR3: TGTGCCAGCAGCTCCACCACAGGCAATCAGCCCCAGCATTTT. Variable domain in full (rest from reference TRBV7-2 and TRBJ1-5): GAGVSQSPSNKVTEKGKDVELRCDPISGHTALYWYRQSLGQGLEFLIYFQGNSAPDKSGLPSDRFSAERTGGSVSTLTIQRTQQEDSAVYLCASSSTTGNQPQHFGDGTRLSIL.